This T cell receptor beta chain was observed in a study of cytomegalovirus exposure and HLA in healthy donors (TCRdb year 2017). Broadly, across the study: An earlier analysis of several hundred of the donors reported about 250 Gb of sequence data and 120 million or so unique TCR beta sequences from about 180 million T cells. An early release that covered 500 to 800 HLA-typed donors contained approximately 300 gigabases of sequencing data and about 93 million unique TCR sequences. Among the approximately 430 genotyped donors, around 79% belonged to the genetic ancestry cluster associated with self-reported Caucasian donors. The aim of the study was to test whether cataloging public T cell receptors could identify signatures of past pathogen exposure. The T cell repertoires of around 730 subjects were profiled by immunosequencing and related to cytomegalovirus serostatus. In addition to the first cohort of about 650 subjects, a separate validation cohort of approximately 130 different subjects was used. To predict cytomegalovirus infection status, the study combined high-throughput TCR immunosequencing, statistical association of individual TCRs with disease status, and machine learning. A later analysis re-examined previously published TCR beta repertoires from about 670 donors and added high-resolution HLA genotyping to investigate patterns of TCR occurrence. Rather than drawing on any new phenotypic data, the later analysis identified candidate immune exposures from TCR beta sequences and the way those sequences occurred across donors. An earlier analysis of 500 to 650 of the donors applied high-throughput TCR beta sequencing to assess whether each TCR beta V gene segment acted as functional or pseudogenic. Donor age, sex, ethnicity and CMV serostatus were compiled alongside the repertoire data. In a later genetic analysis, genome-wide SNP genotypes for about three fifths of the roughly 670 donors were used, and that subset was treated as a discovery cohort. All discovery cohort repertoires had been generated on a single sequencing platform. HLA typing covered class I and class II loci at four-digit resolution. The number of typed donors differed by locus: about 620-640 for A, B, C, DRB1 and DQB1; some 500 for DQA1; approximately 610 for DPA1; and about 470 for DPB1. About five DR-DQ haplotypes were treated as single units for association and clustering because of strong linkage in the cohort. On average, 235,054 unique TCR beta nucleotide sequences were sequenced per donor among a few hundred genotyped donors of the cohort, with 15% to 20% of those sequences being non-productive.

In total, 630 or so healthy bone marrow donors made up the cohort. All cohort members were sampled while nominally healthy, although unrecorded immune exposures were likely present. The donor was CMV seronegative and was included in the group of under 450 seronegative cohort members. A peripheral blood sample was collected from each donor, and TCR beta sequencing was performed on peripheral blood mononuclear cells. The Qiagen DNeasy Blood Extraction Kit was used to extract genomic DNA from the blood cell samples. Details on this clone: The antigen it recognizes is unknown. No much larger clonotype is one base removed from it; base qualities were not supplied.

What the research found in general, with its limitations: In both the original and validation cohorts, the classifier was reported to diagnose cytomegalovirus status with high specificity and sensitivity. Most TCR sequences were observed very rarely across donors, whereas some public TCRs were present in many individuals. Correlated functional status among segregating V segments might reflect linkage disequilibrium, but an unknown experimental factor could not be ruled out. Some IMGT-functional V segments, including TRBV6-2 and TRBV6-3, could not be distinguished by the 87-base-pair reads and were therefore excluded. A few of the identified cytomegalovirus-associated TCR beta chains were confirmed in vitro to be specific for cytomegalovirus antigens. In a later analysis, several top co-occurrence clusters were reported to appear linked to parvovirus B19, influenza, CMV and Epstein-Barr virus. According to a later analysis, TCR association rates differed among HLA loci, with DRB1 alleles showing the most associated TCRs and HLA-C alleles showing the fewest. In a later analysis, some 18,000 TCR beta sequences were associated with specific HLA alleles at a false discovery rate of 0.05. Broadly in line with IMGT annotations, most TCR beta V segments showed up in productive rearrangements about 87% or about 30% of the time in an earlier analysis of roughly 590 of the donors. Presence/absence analyses assumed roughly uniform sequencing depth across donors, an assumption that may not hold. Strong co-occurrence of HLA alleles, especially DR and DQ, made assigning TCR associations to individual alleles difficult. Because counts were too low, roughly 16 rarely observed V segments, including chromosome 9 orphons, were excluded from the earlier analysis of around 590 of the donors. In a later analysis, most CMV-associated TCR beta chains were found to appear HLA-restricted, with HLA associations seemingly driven largely by CMV exposure. HLA typing was unavailable for some donors at each locus, so association tests used only the typed subset. The authors suggested that the approach could potentially be extended to other disease states and immunological phenotypes. Compared with equally common non-associated chains, HLA-associated TCR beta chains in a later analysis were more clonally expanded and had lower generation probabilities. A cluster of highly shared sequence variants was judged likely to represent a technical artifact of the sequencing pipeline. A further reported finding was that TCR beta sequences accurately predicted the HLA-A and HLA-B alleles for most subjects in the first cohort. In a later genetic analysis, a missense DCLRE1C variant was associated with V-gene and J-gene trimming of TCR beta chains, and the association was replicated in an independent cohort. The cohort was sequenced for TCR beta chains only, and without alpha or paired-chain data the features that could be detected were limited. In a later genetic analysis, fewer N-insertions in productive TCRs were reported among donors in an Asian-associated ancestry cluster than the 666-donor mean. In the study, some 180 TCR beta chains were listed as associated with cytomegalovirus. Immune exposure information for the cohort was limited to CMV serostatus.

Libraries came from the immunoSEQ multiplex PCR assay. For the multiplex PCR, a mixture combining 60 forward primers for TCR Vbeta segments and 13 reverse primers for TCR Jbeta segments was used. A multiplex PCR assay on genomic DNA amplified the CDR3 region of rearranged TCR beta genes. The amplified TCR beta libraries were sequenced on the Illumina HiSeq System as 87-base-pair reads. In the original analysis: A later analysis counted 65 million to 90 million unique TCR beta chains across the 600 to 850 repertoires, and roughly 11 million of these chains were shared by at least two donors. A nearest-neighbor algorithm error-corrected the raw reads and collapsed the reads into unique sequences, merging closely related sequences to remove PCR and sequencing errors. Alignment of CDR3 sequences to IMGT reference sequences was used to assign V, D and J gene segments. For a sequence to be retained, a match of at least six nucleotides to both a V gene segment and a J gene segment was required. A rearrangement was called productive if the CDR3 had no stop codons and remained in frame with V and J, and every other rearrangement was called non-productive. CDR3 was defined according to IMGT convention as the region running from the second conserved V-encoded cysteine to the conserved J-encoded phenylalanine. The earlier analysis of about 530 of the donors excluded any sequence lacking an unambiguous match to a single V gene segment. An earlier analysis of approximately 590 of the donors called V segments functional above 56.7% productive rearrangements and segregating when the between-donor standard deviation exceeded 5%. To diagnose cytomegalovirus status from the catalog of TCR beta chain sequences, a statistical classification framework was built. In a later analysis, V and J genes were assigned by comparing TCR nucleotide sequences against IMGT/GENE-DB human TR gene sequences. Using the TCRdist pipeline, a later analysis assigned CDR3 sequences along with most-parsimonious VDJ recombination scenarios. In a later analysis, every TCR beta chain was defined by the combination of its CDR3 amino acid sequence and its V-gene family, and reads without a unique V-gene family were dropped. In a later analysis, 500 to 650 highly shared, low-generation-probability nucleotide sequences were removed to address suspected cross-contamination and a sequencing artifact. For each public chain, a later analysis derived a clonal expansion index from normalized ranks of inferred template counts within each repertoire. Generation probabilities in a later analysis came from a VDJ recombination model fitted to out-of-frame rearrangements, and those results were checked against IGoR. A later analysis scored TCR-TCR, TCR-HLA and TCR-CMV co-occurrence with hypergeometric tests, applying a repertoire-size bias correction to TCR pairs. False discovery rates were estimated in a later analysis by permuting HLA or CMV assignments 20 times. In a later analysis, co-occurring TCRs were grouped using DBSCAN, and TCRdist sequence similarity was added for clustering within HLA-allele-positive subsets. Repertoires with fewer than 30,000 or more than 120,000 public chains were left out of co-occurrence clustering, as were about 5 repertoires with anomalous nucleotide sharing. As stored in TCRdb, this immuneACCESS dataset retains in-frame rearrangements with V and J assigned. A fraction of the clones does not appear; measured against another copy, unresolved V genes explain less than half of the discrepancy, and the remainder lacks a known reason. The V and J calls and the clone size are those of that table, but D and trimming were determined from the DNA. Across this sample there are some 170,000 clones, with roughly 79% seen only once. Around 1.3% of the sample is in the top ten clones.

The CDR3 has 14 amino acids, counting the end cysteine and phenylalanine. Of the read, only the CDR3 DNA is kept; its 42 bases are in frame from base 1. At the junction V is shortened by 1 base and J by 4 bases; bases outside the gene matches: 3. According to the germline V gene (reference sequence), CDR1 reads LNHNV and CDR2 reads YYDKDF. The clonotype comes from a woman in her forties or fifties in good health and CMV-seronegative. The source material was PBMCs. Recombination joined TRBV15 with TRBJ1-2; TRBD1 agrees with 7 junctional bases. The CDR3 corresponds to CATSRAGGFYGYTF. The nucleotide sequence reads TGTGCCACCAGCAGAGCAGGGGGGTTCTATGGCTACACCTTC.